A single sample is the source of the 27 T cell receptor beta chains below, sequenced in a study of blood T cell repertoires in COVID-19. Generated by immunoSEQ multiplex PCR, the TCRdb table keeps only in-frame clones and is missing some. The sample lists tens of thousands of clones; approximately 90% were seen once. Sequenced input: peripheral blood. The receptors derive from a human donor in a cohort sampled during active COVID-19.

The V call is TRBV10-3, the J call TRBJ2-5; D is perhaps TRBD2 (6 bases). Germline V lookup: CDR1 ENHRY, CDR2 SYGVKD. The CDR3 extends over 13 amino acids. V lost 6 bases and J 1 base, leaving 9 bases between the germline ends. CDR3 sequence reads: CAIRGDFQETQYF. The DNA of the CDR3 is TGTGCCATCAGGGGGGACTTCCAAGAGACCCAGTACTTC.

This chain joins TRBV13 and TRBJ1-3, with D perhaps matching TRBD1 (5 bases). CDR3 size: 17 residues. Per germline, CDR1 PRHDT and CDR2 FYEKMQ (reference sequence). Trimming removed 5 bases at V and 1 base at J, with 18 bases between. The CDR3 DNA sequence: TGTGCCAGCAGCGCAAGGATGGGGCGGTTGTCTGGAAACACCATATATTTT. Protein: CASSARMGRLSGNTIYF. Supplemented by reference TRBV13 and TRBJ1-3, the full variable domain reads AAGVIQSPRHLIKEKRETATLKCYPIPRHDTVYWYQQGPGQDPQFLISFYEKMQSDKGSIPDRFSAQQFSDYHSELNMSSLELGDSALYFCASSARMGRLSGNTIYFGEGSWLTVV.

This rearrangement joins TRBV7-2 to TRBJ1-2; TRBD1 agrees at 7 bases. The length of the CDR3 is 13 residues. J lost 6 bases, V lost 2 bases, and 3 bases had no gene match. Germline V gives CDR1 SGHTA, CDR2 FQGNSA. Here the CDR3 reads CASSLRDRDGYTF. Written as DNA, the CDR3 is TGTGCCAGCAGCTTACGGGACAGAGATGGCTACACCTTC.

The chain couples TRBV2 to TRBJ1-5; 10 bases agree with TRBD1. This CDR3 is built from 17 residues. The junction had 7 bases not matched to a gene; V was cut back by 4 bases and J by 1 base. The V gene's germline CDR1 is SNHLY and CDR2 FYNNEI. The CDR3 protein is CASSVGQGLASNQPQHF. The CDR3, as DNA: TGTGCCAGCAGTGTGGGACAGGGGTTGGCAAGCAATCAGCCCCAGCATTTT.

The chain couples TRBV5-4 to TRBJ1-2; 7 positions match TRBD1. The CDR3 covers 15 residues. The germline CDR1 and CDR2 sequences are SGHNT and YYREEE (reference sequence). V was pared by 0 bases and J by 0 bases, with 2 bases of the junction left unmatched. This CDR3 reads CASSLAGQPNYGYTF. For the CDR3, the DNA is TGTGCCAGCAGCTTGGCGGGACAGCCTAACTATGGCTACACCTTC.

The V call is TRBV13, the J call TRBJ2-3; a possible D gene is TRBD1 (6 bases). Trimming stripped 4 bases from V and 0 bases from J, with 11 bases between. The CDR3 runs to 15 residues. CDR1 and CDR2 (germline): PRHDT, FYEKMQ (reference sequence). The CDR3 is CASSYRDISTDTQYF. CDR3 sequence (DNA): TGTGCCAGCAGCTACCGGGACATTAGCACAGATACGCAGTATTTT.

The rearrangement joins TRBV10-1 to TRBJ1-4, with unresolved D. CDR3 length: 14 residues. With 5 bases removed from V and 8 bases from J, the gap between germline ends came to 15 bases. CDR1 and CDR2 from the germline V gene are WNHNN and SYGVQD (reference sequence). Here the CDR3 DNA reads TGCGCCAGCAGTAGCGACCTCCTTATGGAAAAACTGTTTTTT. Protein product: CASSSDLLMEKLFF.

Here the CDR3 reads CASSPRDSRRVDQYF. The CDR3 bases are TGTGCCAGCAGCCCCCGTGATAGCCGCAGGGTAGACCAGTACTTC. The chain employs TRBV7-3 and TRBJ2-5; TRBD1 might be the D (5 bases). The V and J ends lost 5 bases and 10 bases respectively, with 23 bases between them. CDR1 and CDR2 from the germline V gene are SGHTA and FQGTGA. CDR3 length equals 15 residues.

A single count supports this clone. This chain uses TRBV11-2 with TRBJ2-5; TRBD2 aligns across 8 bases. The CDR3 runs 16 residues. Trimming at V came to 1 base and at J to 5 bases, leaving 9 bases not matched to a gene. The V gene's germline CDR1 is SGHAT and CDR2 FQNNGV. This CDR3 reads CASSLAGGSQGETQYF. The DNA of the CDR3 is TGTGCCAGCAGCTTAGCGGGGGGGTCGCAGGGTGAGACCCAGTACTTC.

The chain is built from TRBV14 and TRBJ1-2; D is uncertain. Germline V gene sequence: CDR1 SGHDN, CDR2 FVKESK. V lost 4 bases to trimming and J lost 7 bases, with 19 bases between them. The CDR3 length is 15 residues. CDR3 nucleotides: TGTGCCAGCAGCCCCATAATCTTCCCCACTTTTGGCTACACCTTC. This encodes CASSPIIFPTFGYTF.

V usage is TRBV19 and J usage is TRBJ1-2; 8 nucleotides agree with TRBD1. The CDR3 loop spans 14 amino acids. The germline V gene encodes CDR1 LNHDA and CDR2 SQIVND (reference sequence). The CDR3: CANTPGGGDYGYTF. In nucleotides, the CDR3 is TGTGCTAATACTCCAGGGGGCGGGGACTATGGCTACACCTTC.

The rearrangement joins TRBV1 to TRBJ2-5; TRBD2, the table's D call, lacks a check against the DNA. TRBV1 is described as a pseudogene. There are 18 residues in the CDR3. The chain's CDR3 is CTSSQESLAGGPGETQYF. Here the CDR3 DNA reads TGCACCAGCAGCCAAGAGTCGCTAGCGGGGGGGCCGGGGGAGACCCAGTACTTC.

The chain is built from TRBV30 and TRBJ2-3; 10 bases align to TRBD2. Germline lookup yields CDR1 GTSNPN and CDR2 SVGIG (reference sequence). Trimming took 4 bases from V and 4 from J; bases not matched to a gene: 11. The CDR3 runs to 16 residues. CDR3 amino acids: CAWTAGGPGRSDTQYF. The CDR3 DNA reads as TGTGCCTGGACAGCGGGGGGGCCGGGACGCTCAGATACGCAGTATTTT.

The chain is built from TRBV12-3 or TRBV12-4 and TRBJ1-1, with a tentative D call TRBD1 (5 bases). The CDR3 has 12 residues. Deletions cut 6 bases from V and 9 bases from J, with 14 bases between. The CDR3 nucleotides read TGTGCCAGCAGCCACGGGGGGGAGAAAGCTTTCTTT. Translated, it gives CASSHGGEKAFF.

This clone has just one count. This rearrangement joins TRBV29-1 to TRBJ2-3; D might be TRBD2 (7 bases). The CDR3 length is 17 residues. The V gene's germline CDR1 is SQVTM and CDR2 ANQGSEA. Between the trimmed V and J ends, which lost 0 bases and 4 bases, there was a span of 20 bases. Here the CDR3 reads CSVEERGPRAPPDTQYF. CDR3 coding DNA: TGCAGCGTTGAAGAGCGGGGGCCCCGGGCCCCGCCAGATACGCAGTATTTT.

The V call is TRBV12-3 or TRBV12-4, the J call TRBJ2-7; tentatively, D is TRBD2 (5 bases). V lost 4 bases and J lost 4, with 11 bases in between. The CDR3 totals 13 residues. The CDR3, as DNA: TGTGCCAGCAGTTCGCCTACTAGTTACGAGCAGTACTTC. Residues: CASSSPTSYEQYF.

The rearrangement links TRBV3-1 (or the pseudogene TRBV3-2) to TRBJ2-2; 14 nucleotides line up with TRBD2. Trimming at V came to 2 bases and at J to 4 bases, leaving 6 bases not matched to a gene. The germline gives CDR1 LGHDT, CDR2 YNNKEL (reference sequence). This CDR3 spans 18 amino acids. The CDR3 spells CASSQQTSGGAGTGELFF. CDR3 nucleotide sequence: TGTGCCAGCAGCCAACAGACTAGCGGGGGGGCCGGCACCGGGGAGCTGTTTTTT.

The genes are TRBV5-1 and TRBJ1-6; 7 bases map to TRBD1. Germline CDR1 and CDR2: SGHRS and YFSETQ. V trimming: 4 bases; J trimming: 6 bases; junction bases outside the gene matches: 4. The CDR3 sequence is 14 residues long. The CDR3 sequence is CASSQGTVNSPLHF. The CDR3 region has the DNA TGCGCCAGCAGCCAAGGGACAGTTAATTCACCCCTCCACTTT.

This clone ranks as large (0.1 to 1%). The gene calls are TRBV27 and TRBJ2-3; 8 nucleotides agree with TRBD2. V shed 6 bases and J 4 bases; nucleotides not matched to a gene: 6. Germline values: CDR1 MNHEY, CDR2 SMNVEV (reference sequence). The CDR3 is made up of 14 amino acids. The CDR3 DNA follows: TGTGCCAGCAGCTCTCGGGGGGGCGCAGATACGCAGTATTTT. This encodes CASSSRGGADTQYF.

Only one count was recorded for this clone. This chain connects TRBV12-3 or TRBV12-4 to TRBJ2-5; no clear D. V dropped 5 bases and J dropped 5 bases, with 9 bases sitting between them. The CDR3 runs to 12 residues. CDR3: CASSGPGETQYF. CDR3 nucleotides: TGTGCCAGCAGTGGTCCCGGGGAGACCCAGTACTTC.

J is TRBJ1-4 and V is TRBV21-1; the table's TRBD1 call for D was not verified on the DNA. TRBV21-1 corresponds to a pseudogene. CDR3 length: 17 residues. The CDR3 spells CASSKTGGRTANEKLFF. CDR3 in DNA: TGTGCCAGCAGCAAAACAGGGGGCAGGACGGCTAATGAAAAACTGTTTTTT.

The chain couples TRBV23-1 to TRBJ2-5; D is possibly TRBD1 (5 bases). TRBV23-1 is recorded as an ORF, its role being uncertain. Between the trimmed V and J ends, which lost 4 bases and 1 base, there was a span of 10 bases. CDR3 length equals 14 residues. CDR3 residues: CASSLLDSQETQYF. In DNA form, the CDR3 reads TGCGCCAGCAGTCTTCTTGACAGCCAAGAGACCCAGTACTTC.

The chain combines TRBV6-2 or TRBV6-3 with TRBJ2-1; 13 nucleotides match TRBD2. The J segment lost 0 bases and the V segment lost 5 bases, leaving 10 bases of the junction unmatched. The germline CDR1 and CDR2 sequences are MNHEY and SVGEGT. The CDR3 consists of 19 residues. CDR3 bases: TGTGCCAGCAGTCCCCATGGACTAGCGGGGGCCAGCTCCTACAATGAGCAGTTCTTC. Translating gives CASSPHGLAGASSYNEQFF.

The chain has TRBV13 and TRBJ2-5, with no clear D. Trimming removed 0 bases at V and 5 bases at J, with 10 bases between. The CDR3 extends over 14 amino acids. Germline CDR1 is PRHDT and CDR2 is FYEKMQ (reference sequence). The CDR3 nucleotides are TGTGCCAGCAGCTTAGGATTAGTACGGGAGACCCAGTACTTC. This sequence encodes CASSLGLVRETQYF.

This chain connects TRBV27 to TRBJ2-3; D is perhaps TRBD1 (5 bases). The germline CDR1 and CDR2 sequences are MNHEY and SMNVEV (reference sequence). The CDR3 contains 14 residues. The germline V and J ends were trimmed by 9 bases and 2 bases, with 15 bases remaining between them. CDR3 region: CASTNRRYTDTQYF. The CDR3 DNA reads TGTGCCAGTACAAACAGGAGATACACAGATACGCAGTATTTT.

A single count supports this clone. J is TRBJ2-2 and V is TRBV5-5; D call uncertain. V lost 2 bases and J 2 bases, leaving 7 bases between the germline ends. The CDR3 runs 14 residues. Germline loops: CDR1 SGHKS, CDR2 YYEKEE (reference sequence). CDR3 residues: CASSFILNTGELFF. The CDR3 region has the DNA TGTGCCAGCAGCTTTATACTTAACACCGGGGAGCTGTTTTTT.

CDR3 loop: CASSPQGLRHEQYF. The CDR3 DNA reads as TGTGCCAGCAGTCCCCAGGGACTGAGACACGAGCAGTACTTC. The rearrangement joins TRBV27 to TRBJ2-7; a possible D gene is TRBD2 (6 bases). The germline CDR1 and CDR2 sequences are MNHEY and SMNVEV (reference sequence). The CDR3 has 14 amino acids. With 5 bases removed from V and 5 bases from J, the gap between germline ends came to 16 bases.